One sample yielded the 5 T cell receptor beta chains listed below, sequenced in a study of shared clonotypes between healthy human individuals. The assay was immunoSEQ multiplex PCR, and TCRdb's table has in-frame clones only and misses some. The sample has 600,000 to 800,000 clones, around 70% seen once. The sequenced sample was memory CD4+ T cells sorted from blood. The subset: CD45RA-negative fraction. The source is a woman in her thirties in good health.

The chain couples TRBV5-8 to TRBJ2-3; a possible D gene is TRBD2 (6 bases). Germline V CDR1 and CDR2: SGHTS, YDEGEE. Trimming stripped 10 bases from V and 0 bases from J, with 15 bases between. The CDR3 is 14 amino acids. In nucleotides, the CDR3 is TGTGCCTCTAGCGCATACTTAAGCACAGATACGCAGTATTTT. This translates into CASSAYLSTDTQYF.

The chain combines TRBV9 with TRBJ2-1, with D perhaps TRBD2 (6 bases). This CDR3 spans 15 amino acids. Germline V gives CDR1 SGDLS, CDR2 YYNGEE. V gave up 4 bases and J gave up 4 bases, with 15 bases separating them. Here the CDR3 DNA reads TGTGCCAGCAGCCCTCGACTAGAACGGTACAATGAGCAGTTCTTC. Translated, it gives CASSPRLERYNEQFF.

V and J are TRBV19 and TRBJ2-1; no definite D call. This CDR3 has 14 amino acids. Per germline, CDR1 LNHDA and CDR2 SQIVND (reference sequence). V was clipped by 7 bases and J by 4 bases, with 14 bases between them. The CDR3 nucleotides read TGTGCCAGTACCAGTTCGACGCTATACAATGAGCAGTTCTTC. It specifies CASTSSTLYNEQFF.

The V call is TRBV27, the J call TRBJ2-7; TRBD1 aligns across 12 bases. V was clipped by 6 bases and J by 6 bases; unmatched bases: 9. Germline CDR1 and CDR2: MNHEY and SMNVEV (reference sequence). The CDR3 runs to 15 residues. The CDR3, as DNA: TGTGCCAGCAGGGACCCCGGGACAGGGGGCTCCGAGCAGTACTTC. The encoded protein is CASRDPGTGGSEQYF.

This clone has more than one count but fewer than ten. Other DNA sequences from this sample encode an identical CDR3 as well. The chain uses TRBV19 and TRBJ1-5; D call uncertain. Trimming left V 8 bases short and J 5 bases short, with 13 bases between. The CDR3 totals 13 residues. Germline CDR1 reads LNHDA; CDR2 reads SQIVND (reference sequence). Here the CDR3 DNA reads TGTGCCAGTTCAGCGACGGAAGATCAGCCCCAGCATTTT. It specifies CASSATEDQPQHF.